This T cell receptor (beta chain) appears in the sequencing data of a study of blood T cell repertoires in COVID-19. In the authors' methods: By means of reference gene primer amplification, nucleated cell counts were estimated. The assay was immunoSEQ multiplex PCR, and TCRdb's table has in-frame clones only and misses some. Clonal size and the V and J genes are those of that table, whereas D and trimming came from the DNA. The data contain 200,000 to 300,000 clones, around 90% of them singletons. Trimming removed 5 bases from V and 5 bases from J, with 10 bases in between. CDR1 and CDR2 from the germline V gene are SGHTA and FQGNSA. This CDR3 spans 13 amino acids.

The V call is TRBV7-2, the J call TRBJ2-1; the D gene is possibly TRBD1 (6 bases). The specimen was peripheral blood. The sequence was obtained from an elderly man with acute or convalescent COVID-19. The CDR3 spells CASSPYRDNEQFF. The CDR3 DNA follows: TGTGCCAGCAGCCCATACAGGGACAATGAGCAGTTCTTC.